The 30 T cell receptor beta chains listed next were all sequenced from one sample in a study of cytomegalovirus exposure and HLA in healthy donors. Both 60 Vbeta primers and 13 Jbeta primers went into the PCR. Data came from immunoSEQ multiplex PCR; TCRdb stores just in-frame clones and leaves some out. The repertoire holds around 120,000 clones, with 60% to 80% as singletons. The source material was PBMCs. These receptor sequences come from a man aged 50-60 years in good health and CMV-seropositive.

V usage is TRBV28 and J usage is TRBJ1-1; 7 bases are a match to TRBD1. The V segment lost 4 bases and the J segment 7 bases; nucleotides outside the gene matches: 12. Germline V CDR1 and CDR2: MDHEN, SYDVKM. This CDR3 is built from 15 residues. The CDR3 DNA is TGTGCCAGCAGTTCAGAGACAGGGTTAGGGGGTGAAGCTTTCTTT. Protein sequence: CASSSETGLGGEAFF.

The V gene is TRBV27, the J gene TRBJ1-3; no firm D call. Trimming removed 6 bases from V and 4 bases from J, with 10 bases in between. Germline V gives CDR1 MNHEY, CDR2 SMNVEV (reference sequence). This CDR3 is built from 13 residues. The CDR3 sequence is CASRAGVGNTIYF. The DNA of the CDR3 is TGTGCCAGCAGGGCCGGGGTAGGAAACACCATATATTTT.

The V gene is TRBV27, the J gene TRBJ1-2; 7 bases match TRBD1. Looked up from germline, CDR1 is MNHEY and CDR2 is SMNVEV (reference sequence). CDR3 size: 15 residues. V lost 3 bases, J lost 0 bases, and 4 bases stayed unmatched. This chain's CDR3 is CASSFRTGANYGYTF. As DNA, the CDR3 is TGTGCCAGCAGTTTCCGGACAGGAGCTAACTATGGCTACACCTTC.

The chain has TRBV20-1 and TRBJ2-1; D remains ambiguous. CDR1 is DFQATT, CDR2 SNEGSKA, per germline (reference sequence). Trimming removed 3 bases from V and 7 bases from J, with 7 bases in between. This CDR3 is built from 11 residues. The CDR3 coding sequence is TGCAGTGCTAGCCGGAGTAATGAGCAGTTCTTC. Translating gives CSASRSNEQFF.

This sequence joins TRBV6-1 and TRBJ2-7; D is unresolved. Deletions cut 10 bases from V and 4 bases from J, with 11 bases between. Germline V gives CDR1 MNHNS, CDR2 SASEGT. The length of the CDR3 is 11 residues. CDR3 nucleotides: TGTGCCACCTCCGCGGATTACGAGCAGTACTTC. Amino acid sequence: CATSADYEQYF.

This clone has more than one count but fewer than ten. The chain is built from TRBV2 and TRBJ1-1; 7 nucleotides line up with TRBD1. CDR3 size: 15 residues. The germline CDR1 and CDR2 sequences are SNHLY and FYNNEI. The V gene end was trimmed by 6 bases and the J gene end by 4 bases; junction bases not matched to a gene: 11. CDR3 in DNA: TGTGCCAGCAGGGCTCTAGGACAGGTAGGCACTGAAGCTTTCTTT. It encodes CASRALGQVGTEAFF.

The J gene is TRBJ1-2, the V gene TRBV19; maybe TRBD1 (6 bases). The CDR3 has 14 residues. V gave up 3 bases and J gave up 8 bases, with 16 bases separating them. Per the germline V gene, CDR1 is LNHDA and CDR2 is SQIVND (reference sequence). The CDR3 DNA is TGTGCCAGTAGTATGATACAGGGTATGAGAGGCTACACCTTC. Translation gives CASSMIQGMRGYTF.

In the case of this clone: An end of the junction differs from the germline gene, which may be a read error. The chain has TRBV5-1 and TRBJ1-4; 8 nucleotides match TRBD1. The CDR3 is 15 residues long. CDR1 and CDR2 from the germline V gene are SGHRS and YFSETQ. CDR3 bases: TGCGCCAGCAGTTTGGGCGCAGGGGGCGTTGAAAAACTGTTTTTT. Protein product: CASSLGAGGVEKLFF.

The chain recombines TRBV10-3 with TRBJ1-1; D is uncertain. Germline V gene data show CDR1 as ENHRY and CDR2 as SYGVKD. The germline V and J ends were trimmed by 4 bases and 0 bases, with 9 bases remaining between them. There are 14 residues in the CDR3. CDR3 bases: TGTGCCATCAGTGTCAGGTCAATGAACACTGAAGCTTTCTTT. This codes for CAISVRSMNTEAFF.

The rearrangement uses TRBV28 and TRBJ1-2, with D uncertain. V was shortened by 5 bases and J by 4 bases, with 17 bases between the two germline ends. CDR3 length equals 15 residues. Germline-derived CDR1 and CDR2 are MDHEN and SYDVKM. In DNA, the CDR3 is TGTGCCAGCAGTGGCCCCTCGATAGCGGGCTATGGCTACACCTTC. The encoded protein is CASSGPSIAGYGYTF.

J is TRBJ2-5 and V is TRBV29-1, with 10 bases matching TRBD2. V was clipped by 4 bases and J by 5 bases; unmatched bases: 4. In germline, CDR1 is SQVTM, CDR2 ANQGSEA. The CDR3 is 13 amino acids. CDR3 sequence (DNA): TGCAGCGTTGCACTAGCGGGGTGGGAGACCCAGTACTTC. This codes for CSVALAGWETQYF.

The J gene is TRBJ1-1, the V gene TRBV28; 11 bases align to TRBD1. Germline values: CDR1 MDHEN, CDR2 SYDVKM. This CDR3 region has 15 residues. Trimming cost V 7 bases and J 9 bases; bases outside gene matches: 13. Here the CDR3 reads CASITRRTGGFKAFF. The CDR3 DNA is TGTGCCAGCATCACTCGAAGGACAGGGGGCTTTAAAGCTTTCTTT.

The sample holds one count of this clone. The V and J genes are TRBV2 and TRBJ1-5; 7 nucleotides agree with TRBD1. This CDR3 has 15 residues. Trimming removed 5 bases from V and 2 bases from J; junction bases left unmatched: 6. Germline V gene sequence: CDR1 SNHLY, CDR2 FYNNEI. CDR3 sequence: CASSYDRVGNQPQHF. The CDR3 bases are TGTGCCAGCAGTTATGACAGGGTGGGCAATCAGCCCCAGCATTTT. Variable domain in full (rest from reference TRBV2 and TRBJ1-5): EPEVTQTPSHQVTQMGQEVILRCVPISNHLYFYWYRQILGQKVEFLVSFYNNEISEKSEIFDDQFSVERPDGSNFTLKIRSTKLEDSAMYFCASSYDRVGNQPQHFGDGTRLSIL.

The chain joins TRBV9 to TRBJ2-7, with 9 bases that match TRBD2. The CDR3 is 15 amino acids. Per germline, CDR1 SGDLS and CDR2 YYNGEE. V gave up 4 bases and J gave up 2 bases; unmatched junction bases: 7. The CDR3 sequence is CASSPGASGAYEQYF. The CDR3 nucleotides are TGTGCCAGCAGCCCTGGCGCTAGCGGGGCCTACGAGCAGTACTTC. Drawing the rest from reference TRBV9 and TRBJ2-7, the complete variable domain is DSGVTQTPKHLITATGQRVTLRCSPRSGDLSVYWYQQSLDQGLQFLIQYYNGEERAKGNILERFSAQQFPDLHSELNLSSLELGDSALYFCASSPGASGAYEQYFGPGTRLTVT.

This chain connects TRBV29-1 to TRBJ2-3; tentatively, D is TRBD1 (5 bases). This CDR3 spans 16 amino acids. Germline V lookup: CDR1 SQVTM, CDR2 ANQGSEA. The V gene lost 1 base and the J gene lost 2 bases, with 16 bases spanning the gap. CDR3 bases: TGCAGCGTTGAAGCCTCGCAGGGTCTCTTCACAGATACGCAGTATTTT. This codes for CSVEASQGLFTDTQYF.

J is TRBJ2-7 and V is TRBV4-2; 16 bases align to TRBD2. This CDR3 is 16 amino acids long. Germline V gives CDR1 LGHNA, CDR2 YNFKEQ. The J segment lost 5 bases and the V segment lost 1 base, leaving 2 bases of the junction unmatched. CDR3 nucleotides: TGTGCCAGCAGCCAAGGTGGGACTAGCGGGGGGGACGAGCAGTACTTC. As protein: CASSQGGTSGGDEQYF.

CDR3 DNA: TGCGCCAGCAGCCAAGGTCCCAGCGGTACGCAGTATTTT. This encodes CASSQGPSGTQYF. The V call is TRBV4-1, the J call TRBJ2-3; D is perhaps TRBD2 (5 bases). From germline, CDR1 is MGHRA and CDR2 YSYEKL. V was clipped by 1 base and J by 8 bases, with 10 bases between them. This CDR3 has 13 residues.

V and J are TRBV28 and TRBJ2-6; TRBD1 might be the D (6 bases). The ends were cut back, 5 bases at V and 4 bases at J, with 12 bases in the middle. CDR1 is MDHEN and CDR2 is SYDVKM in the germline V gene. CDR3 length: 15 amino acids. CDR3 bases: TGTGCCAGCAGTCTTTCAGGGGTCGGGGCCAACGTCCTGACTTTC. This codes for CASSLSGVGANVLTF. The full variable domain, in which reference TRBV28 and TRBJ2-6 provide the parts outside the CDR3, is DVKVTQSSRYLVKRTGEKVFLECVQDMDHENMFWYRQDPGLGLRLIYFSYDVKMKEKGDIPEGYSVSREKKERFSLILESASTNQTSMYLCASSLSGVGANVLTFGAGSRLTVL.

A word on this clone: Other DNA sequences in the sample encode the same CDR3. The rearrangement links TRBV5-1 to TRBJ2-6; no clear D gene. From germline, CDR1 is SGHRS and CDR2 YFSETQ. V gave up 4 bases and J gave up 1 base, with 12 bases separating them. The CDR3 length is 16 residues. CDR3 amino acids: CASSEAPGSGANVLTF. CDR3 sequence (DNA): TGCGCCAGCAGCGAGGCGCCCGGGTCTGGGGCCAACGTCCTGACTTTC.

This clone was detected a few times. The CDR3 DNA sequence: TGTGCCAGCAGCCAAGTCGGGACAGGGGACACTGAAGCTTTCTTT. This codes for CASSQVGTGDTEAFF. The chain joins TRBV4-2 to TRBJ1-1, with 10 bases aligning to TRBD1. The length of the CDR3 is 15 residues. Germline CDR1 and CDR2: LGHNA and YNFKEQ. With V trimmed by 1 base and J by 3 bases, 2 bases remained unmatched.

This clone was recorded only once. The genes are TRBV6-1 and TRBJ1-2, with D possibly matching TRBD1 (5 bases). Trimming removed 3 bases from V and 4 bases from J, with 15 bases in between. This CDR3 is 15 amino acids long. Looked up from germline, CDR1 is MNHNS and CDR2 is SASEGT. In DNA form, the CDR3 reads TGTGCCAGCAGTGATAGAGGGTCGGGGGGCTATGGCTACACCTTC. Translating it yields CASSDRGSGGYGYTF.

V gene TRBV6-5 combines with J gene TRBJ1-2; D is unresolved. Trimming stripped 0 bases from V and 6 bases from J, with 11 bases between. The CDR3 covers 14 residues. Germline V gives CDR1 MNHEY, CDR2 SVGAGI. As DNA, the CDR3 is TGTGCCAGCAGTTACTCCGCAGGTGGTCATGGCTACACCTTC. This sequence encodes CASSYSAGGHGYTF.

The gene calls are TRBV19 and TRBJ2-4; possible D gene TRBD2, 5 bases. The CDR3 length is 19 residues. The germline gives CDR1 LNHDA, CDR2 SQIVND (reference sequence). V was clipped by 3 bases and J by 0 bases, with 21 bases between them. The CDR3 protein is CASSMFGDTRLLAKNIQYF. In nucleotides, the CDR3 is TGTGCCAGTAGTATGTTCGGGGATACCCGACTCCTAGCCAAAAACATTCAGTACTTC.

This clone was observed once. The CDR3 is CASRPRGHEAFF. In DNA, the CDR3 is TGTGCCAGCAGACCACGGGGACATGAAGCTTTCTTT. This chain joins TRBV28 and TRBJ1-1; D might be TRBD1 (6 bases). The CDR3 runs 12 residues. Trimming removed 6 bases at V and 7 bases at J, with 12 bases between. Germline V gene lookup returns CDR1 MDHEN and CDR2 SYDVKM. Complete variable domain (other parts from reference TRBV28 and TRBJ1-1): DVKVTQSSRYLVKRTGEKVFLECVQDMDHENMFWYRQDPGLGLRLIYFSYDVKMKEKGDIPEGYSVSREKKERFSLILESASTNQTSMYLCASRPRGHEAFFGQGTRLTVV.

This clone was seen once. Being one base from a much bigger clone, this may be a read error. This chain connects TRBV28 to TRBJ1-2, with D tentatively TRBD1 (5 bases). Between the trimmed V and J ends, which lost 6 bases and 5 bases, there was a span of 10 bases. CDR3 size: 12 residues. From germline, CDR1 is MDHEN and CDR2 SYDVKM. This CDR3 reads CASSSGGYGYTF. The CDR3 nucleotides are TGTGCCAGCAGCTCGGGGGGATATGGCTACACCTTC.

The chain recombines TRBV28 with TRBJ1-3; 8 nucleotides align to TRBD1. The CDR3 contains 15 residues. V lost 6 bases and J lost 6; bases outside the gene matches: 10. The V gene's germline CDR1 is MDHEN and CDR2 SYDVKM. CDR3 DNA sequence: TGTGCCAGCAGGAGGGACAGGCGGGCCGTAAACACCATATATTTT. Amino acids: CASRRDRRAVNTIYF.

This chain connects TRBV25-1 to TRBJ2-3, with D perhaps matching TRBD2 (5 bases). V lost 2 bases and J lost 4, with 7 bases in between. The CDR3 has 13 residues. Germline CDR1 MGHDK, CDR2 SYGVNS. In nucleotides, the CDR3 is TGTGCCAGCAGTGAAGAGGGTCCAGATACGCAGTATTTT. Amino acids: CASSEEGPDTQYF.

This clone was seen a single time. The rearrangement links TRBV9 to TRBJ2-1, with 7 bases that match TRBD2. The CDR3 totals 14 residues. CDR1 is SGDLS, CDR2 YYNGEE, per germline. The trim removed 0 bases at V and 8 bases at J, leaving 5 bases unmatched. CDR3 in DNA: TGTGCCAGCAGCGTAGGACTAGCCCTTCATGAGCAGTTCTTC. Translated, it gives CASSVGLALHEQFF.

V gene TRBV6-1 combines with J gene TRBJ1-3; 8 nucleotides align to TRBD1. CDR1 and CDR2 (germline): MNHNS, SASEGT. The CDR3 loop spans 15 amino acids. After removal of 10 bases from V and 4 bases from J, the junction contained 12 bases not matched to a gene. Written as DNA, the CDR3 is TGTGCCACCGTAGACAGGGGCGATGAAGGAAACACCATATATTTT. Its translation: CATVDRGDEGNTIYF.

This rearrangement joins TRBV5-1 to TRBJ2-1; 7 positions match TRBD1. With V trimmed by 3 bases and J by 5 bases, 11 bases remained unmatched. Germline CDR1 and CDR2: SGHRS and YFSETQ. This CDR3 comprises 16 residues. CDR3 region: CASSWPRQGVHNEQFF. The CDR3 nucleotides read TGCGCCAGCAGCTGGCCACGTCAGGGGGTACACAATGAGCAGTTCTTC.